This TCR beta chain originates from a study of blood T cells in healthy people across ages. A second 7 to 11 cycle PCR used barcoded and J-beta primers. Samples each returned at least 2.5 million CDR3-containing paired-end reads. TCRdb ran MiXCR on the 5' RACE reads and lists one entry per CDR3 protein. The profile shows some 370,000 distinct CDR3 sequences, approximately 47% of them singletons. Germline V gives CDR1 SQVTM, CDR2 ANQGSEA. The CDR3 totals 15 residues. Trimming removed 0 bases from V and 0 bases from J, with 12 bases in between. This clonotype has more than one count but fewer than ten. Antigen unknown. Notes on the study in general: Older individuals had lower TCR beta diversity per million T cells (the decline was roughly linear). Reliance upon unsorted PBMCs precluded definitive naive versus antigen-experienced comparison. When set beside aged donors, long-lived donors presented more naive CD4+ cells and higher diversity.

The TCR comes from a man in his sixties in good health. Sequenced material: blood. The chain joins TRBV29-1 to TRBJ2-7; D call uncertain. CDR3 in DNA: TGCAGCGTTGAAGACAATAAGGCCAGCTCCTACGAGCAGTACTTC. Protein sequence: CSVEDNKASSYEQYF.